The 19 T cell receptor beta chains in this list originate from one sample, sequenced in a study of response to subunit inactivated influenza vaccine. MiXCR, run by TCRdb on the RT-PCR reads, gives a single entry per CDR3 protein. The sample has roughly 670,000 distinct CDR3 sequences, 12% to 15% seen once. The sequencing used PBMCs from blood, collected 14 days before vaccination. Receptors were obtained from a man in his fifties who received an inactivated influenza vaccine.

The J gene is TRBJ2-1, the V gene TRBV5-1; D unresolved. CDR1 is SGHRS, CDR2 YFSETQ, per germline. V was shortened by 1 base and J by 1 base, with 12 bases between the two germline ends. The length of the CDR3 is 16 residues. The CDR3 DNA sequence: TGCGCCAGCAGCTTGTCCGGCGATCTTTCCTACAATGAGCAGTTCTTC. It is translated as CASSLSGDLSYNEQFF.

V and J are TRBV20-1 and TRBJ2-7; 8 nucleotides align to TRBD2. Germline CDR1 DFQATT, CDR2 SNEGSKA (reference sequence). This CDR3 has 16 residues. Unmatched junction bases numbered 14, after V lost 5 bases and J lost 2 bases. The CDR3 DNA reads TGCAGTGCTCTAGCACGGGAGGGACTATCACCCTACGAGCAGTACTTC. Its protein is CSALAREGLSPYEQYF.

The count of this clonotype is one. The chain recombines TRBV3-1 with TRBJ1-2, with D possibly being TRBD1 (5 bases). The V gene's germline CDR1 is LGHDT and CDR2 YNNKEL (reference sequence). Trimming removed 4 bases at V and 2 bases at J, with 14 bases between. The CDR3 totals 15 residues. The CDR3 spells CASSPNPGPNYGYTF. The CDR3 bases are TGTGCCAGCAGCCCAAATCCGGGACCGAACTATGGCTACACCTTC. Full variable domain (rest looked up from reference TRBV3-1 and TRBJ1-2): DTAVSQTPKYLVTQMGNDKSIKCEQNLGHDTMYWYKQDSKKFLKIMFSYNNKELIINETVPNRFSPKSPDKAHLNLHINSLELGDSAVYFCASSPNPGPNYGYTFGSGTRLTVV.

This rearrangement joins TRBV2 to TRBJ2-5; D remains unclear. V was cut by 6 bases and J by 5 bases, with 10 bases left in between. This CDR3 is 12 amino acids long. CDR1 and CDR2 from the germline V gene are SNHLY and FYNNEI. In DNA, the CDR3 is TGTGCCAGCAGGAGATTGGGGGAGACCCAGTACTTC. It translates to CASRRLGETQYF.

This clonotype was counted at least ten times. The chain employs TRBV6-5 and TRBJ2-5; TRBD2 matches at 7 bases. V was clipped by 4 bases and J by 5 bases; unmatched bases: 16. Germline V CDR1 and CDR2: MNHEY, SVGAGI. The CDR3 has 17 residues. CDR3 protein: CASSSLTTSLGWETQYF. The CDR3 DNA is TGTGCCAGCAGTTCGTTAACGACTAGCCTGGGATGGGAGACCCAGTACTTC.

This clonotype was recorded many times. The chain has TRBV20-1 and TRBJ2-1; 9 bases line up with TRBD1. Germline V lookup: CDR1 DFQATT, CDR2 SNEGSKA (reference sequence). This CDR3 has 18 residues. V lost 3 bases and J lost 1; bases outside the gene matches: 13. The CDR3 spells CSARIDRGRANSYNEQFF. DNA of the CDR3: TGCAGTGCTAGGATTGACAGGGGGAGGGCTAATTCCTACAATGAGCAGTTCTTC.

This clonotype was counted between two and nine times. The genes are TRBV29-1 and TRBJ1-1; D remains ambiguous. V was clipped by 7 bases and J by 1 base, with 10 bases between them. In germline, CDR1 is SQVTM, CDR2 ANQGSEA. The CDR3 has 12 residues. CDR3 region: CSASASNTEAFF. In DNA, the CDR3 is TGCAGCGCCTCCGCCTCGAACACTGAAGCTTTCTTT. Filled out from reference TRBV29-1 and TRBJ1-1, the complete variable domain reads SAVISQKPSRDICQRGTSLTIQCQVDSQVTMMFWYRQQPGQSLTLIATANQGSEATYESGFVIDKFPISRPNLTFSTLTVSNMSPEDSSIYLCSASASNTEAFFGQGTRLTVV.

This chain uses TRBV7-9 with TRBJ2-3, with 7 bases identical to TRBD1. Per germline, CDR1 SEHNR and CDR2 FQNEAQ (reference sequence). J gave up 3 bases and V 10 bases, and 4 bases lay outside the gene matches. The CDR3 length is 12 residues. CDR3 DNA sequence: TGTGCCACCGACAGGGCGACAGATACGCAGTATTTT. This gives the protein CATDRATDTQYF.

This clonotype was observed at least ten times. The chain is built from TRBV6-2 or TRBV6-3 and TRBJ2-2, with a tentative D call TRBD1 (6 bases). The CDR3 loop spans 14 amino acids. Per germline, CDR1 MNHEY and CDR2 SVGEGT. Trimming cost V 8 bases and J 3 bases, with 13 bases left between them. The CDR3 reads CASRRDTHTGELFF. The CDR3 DNA sequence: TGTGCCAGCCGACGGGACACCCACACCGGGGAGCTGTTTTTT.

The J gene is TRBJ2-7, the V gene TRBV29-1; 10 nucleotides line up with TRBD2. CDR3 length: 16 amino acids. The V gene's germline CDR1 is SQVTM and CDR2 ANQGSEA. J was trimmed by 4 bases and V by 6 bases; bases with no gene match: 15. The CDR3 loop reads CSVALVLAGVRYEQYF. In DNA, the CDR3 is TGCAGCGTCGCCTTGGTTCTAGCGGGAGTTCGGTACGAGCAGTACTTC.

V gene TRBV6-2 or TRBV6-3 combines with J gene TRBJ2-1; 7 bases align to TRBD2. The V gene end was trimmed by 8 bases and the J gene end by 5 bases; junction bases not matched to a gene: 15. The length of the CDR3 is 16 residues. Germline V gene sequence: CDR1 MNHEY, CDR2 SVGEGT. CDR3 nucleotide sequence: TGTGCCAGCCTGGACGGCGCGCTAGCGGAAAACAATGAGCAGTTCTTC. It yields the protein CASLDGALAENNEQFF.

This clonotype showed up just a few times. V usage is TRBV4-2 and J usage is TRBJ1-1; D is perhaps TRBD1 (6 bases). The CDR3 extends over 15 amino acids. Between the trimmed V and J ends, which lost 5 bases and 0 bases, there was a span of 13 bases. Germline lookup yields CDR1 LGHNA and CDR2 YNFKEQ. CDR3 in amino acids: CASSYLGGLNTEAFF. The CDR3 DNA sequence: TGTGCCAGCAGCTACCTAGGGGGACTGAACACTGAAGCTTTCTTT.

This clonotype was observed a handful of times. The V gene is TRBV6-1, the J gene TRBJ2-2; D possibly corresponds to TRBD1 (6 bases). The CDR3 has 15 amino acids. Germline-derived CDR1 and CDR2 are MNHNS and SASEGT. V lost 7 bases to trimming and J lost 2 bases, with 14 bases between them. CDR3 protein: CASKYDRLNTGELFF. CDR3 nucleotide sequence: TGTGCCAGCAAATATGACAGGCTAAACACCGGGGAGCTGTTTTTT.

This sequence joins TRBV28 and TRBJ2-2; TRBD2 aligns across 10 bases. The CDR3 consists of 16 residues. Germline V gene data show CDR1 as MDHEN and CDR2 as SYDVKM. V lost 5 bases and J lost 7; bases outside the gene matches: 10. The CDR3 nucleotides are TGTGCCAGCAGTCGGAGCGGGGGGGCCGGGAACGGGGAGCTGTTTTTT. It translates to CASSRSGGAGNGELFF.

The chain links TRBV12-3 or TRBV12-4 to TRBJ1-5; D might be TRBD1 (6 bases). Trimming removed 4 bases at V and 3 bases at J, with 13 bases between. The CDR3 extends over 15 amino acids. CDR3 residues: CASSSRQATNQPQHF. Written as DNA, the CDR3 is TGTGCCAGCAGTTCCCGACAGGCTACCAATCAGCCCCAGCATTTT.

The chain recombines TRBV24-1 with TRBJ1-2; D gene uncertain. The V end was cut by 2 bases, the J end by 8 bases, with 11 bases between. CDR1 is KGHDR, CDR2 SFDVKD, per germline. The CDR3 loop spans 13 amino acids. This chain's CDR3 is CATSDSGQRGYTF. The CDR3 DNA reads TGTGCCACCAGTGATTCGGGCCAGAGGGGCTACACCTTC.

This clonotype was counted only a few times. The chain carries TRBV5-5 and TRBJ2-1, with 11 bases lining up with TRBD1. The length of the CDR3 is 16 residues. Trimming at V came to 3 bases and at J to 8 bases, leaving 10 bases not matched to a gene. CDR1 and CDR2 (germline): SGHKS, YYEKEE (reference sequence). The CDR3 protein is CASSSRTGGMGDEQFF. The CDR3 DNA reads TGTGCCAGCAGCTCCCGGACAGGGGGCATGGGGGATGAGCAGTTCTTC.

This clonotype was counted at least ten times. V is TRBV20-1 and J is TRBJ2-2; a possible D gene is TRBD2 (6 bases). The germline V gene encodes CDR1 DFQATT and CDR2 SNEGSKA (reference sequence). This CDR3 contains 16 residues. V dropped 3 bases and J dropped 4 bases, with 18 bases sitting between them. The CDR3 sequence: CSASGSPERSTGELFF. In nucleotides, the CDR3 is TGCAGTGCTAGCGGGAGTCCCGAAAGGAGCACCGGGGAGCTGTTTTTT.

At least ten counts were recorded for this clonotype. The chain has TRBV29-1 and TRBJ1-1; D remains ambiguous. V shed 2 bases and J shed 3 bases, with 10 bases lying between them. CDR3 length equals 13 residues. CDR1 and CDR2 from the germline V gene are SQVTM and ANQGSEA. CDR3: CSVEPGFYTEAFF. In nucleotides, the CDR3 is TGCAGCGTTGAACCGGGCTTTTACACTGAAGCTTTCTTT.